The present T cell receptor (beta chain) was sequenced within a study of cytomegalovirus exposure and HLA in healthy donors. The study's findings and limits: Testing in vitro showed a few CMV-associated chains specific for CMV antigens. The majority of TCR sequences were rare, yet some public TCRs appeared in many donors.

The assay was immunoSEQ multiplex PCR, and TCRdb's table has in-frame clones only and misses some. The profile shows about 75,000 clones, over 80% of them singletons. The ends lost 6 bases at V and 4 bases at J; junction bases unmatched: 16. Germline assignment: CDR1 ENHRY and CDR2 SYGVKD. This CDR3 region has 17 residues. As to this clone: Its antigen is not known.

The chain carries TRBV10-3 and TRBJ2-7; 9 bases are shared with TRBD1. Sequenced: PBMCs. This TCR came from a man aged 25-45 years in good health and CMV-seronegative. The CDR3 reads CAISRRDRTGEGYEQYF. The CDR3 DNA is TGTGCCATCAGCCGAAGAGACCGGACAGGGGAGGGATACGAGCAGTACTTC.